The table lists the clone carrying this T cell receptor (beta chain) with a few counts. Its specificity is not known. The sample comes from a study of human T cells and chemical hapten exposure. At the level of the study: Small differences in pooled library volume mainly drove the variation in TCR yields per sample. Whole-study findings and limits: TCRs at high frequency, those above 1 in 1000, did not change with DPC sensitization.

Indicated time point: healthy volunteer bleed at 6 weeks. From whole blood left unfractionated, total RNA was extracted. Library construction involved attaching unique molecular identifiers to individual cDNA molecules, which allowed quantitative, reproducible TCR counting. Methods used by the authors: A per-sample median of around 100,000 TCRs was observed, with counts ranging from about 20,000 to 750,000. Each CDR3 protein is one row after TCRdb ran MiXCR on the RACE reads. Clone size and V and J calls follow TCRdb, not the original study. Of 65,000 to 95,000 distinct CDR3 sequences detected, about 9.2% appear once; the ten largest clones hold 1.5% to 2%. V shed 4 bases, J shed 2 bases, and the junction held 12 bases outside the gene matches. Germline CDR1 SGHDT, CDR2 YYEEEE. This CDR3 spans 17 amino acids.

The sequenced material came from whole blood. The TCR sequence derives from a female donor in good health. Some clones in this sample may be carry-over from other donors' samples. The chain carries TRBV5-6 and TRBJ1-2; TRBD1 agrees at 9 bases. CDR3 in DNA: TGTGCCAGCAGCCGCGAGAACAGGGGGCTCGTGAACTATGGCTACACCTTC. It encodes CASSRENRGLVNYGYTF.